This T cell receptor (beta chain) was documented in a study of neurological immune-mediated disorders. As for time point: longitudinal time-point 3. From 2 million PBMCs stored at -80 C, the unsorted libraries were generated. A remark on this clonotype: With a much larger clone just one base away, this may be a read error.

Germline CDR1 and CDR2: DFQATT and SNEGSKA (reference sequence). There are 13 residues in the CDR3. TCRdb re-called the 5' RACE reads with MiXCR, one entry per CDR3 protein. The table records around 53,000 distinct CDR3 sequences, 7% to 10% of them present only once. Sequenced material: PBMCs. This clonotype was obtained from a woman between 40 and 50 years old in good health. V gene TRBV20-1 combines with J gene TRBJ2-7; 8 bases are a match to TRBD2. The CDR3 here is CSARIAGPYDQYF. As DNA, the CDR3 is TGCAGTGCTAGGATAGCGGGACCCTACGATCAGTACTTC.